Sequencing of this TCR beta chain was carried out in a study of CD8 T cells in Susac syndrome. An amount of RNA that ranged from roughly 0.5 to 1 ug was reverse transcribed with random hexamers. MiXCR, applied by TCRdb to the immunoSEQ multiplex PCR reads, yields one record per CDR3 protein. The table records about 280,000 distinct CDR3 sequences, roughly 85% of them present only once. Looked up from germline, CDR1 is MNHEY and CDR2 is SVGAGI. The CDR3 is made up of 15 amino acids. V trimming: 4 bases; J trimming: 2 bases; junction bases outside the gene matches: 6. Sequencing input: CD8+ T cells from PBMCs. The gene calls are TRBV6-5 and TRBJ2-3; TRBD2 agrees at 7 bases. This clonotype was sampled from a human donor with multiple sclerosis. The CDR3 here is CASSSVLAATDTQYF. For the CDR3, the DNA is TGTGCCAGCAGTTCCGTCCTAGCGGCCACAGATACGCAGTATTTT.